The 5 T cell receptor beta chains below all came from one sample that was sequenced in a study of identical twins. TCRdb redid the calling of the 5' RACE reads with MiXCR, one entry per CDR3 protein. The table includes around 250,000 distinct CDR3 sequences, approximately 12% detected once. In addition, the sample was reused for a study of yellow fever vaccine responses in identical twins.

The sample was memory (CD45RO+) T cells sorted from blood. These receptors were taken from a woman aged 18-30 years in good health.

This chain joins TRBV5-1 and TRBJ2-5, with 15 positions matching TRBD2. Germline V gene data show CDR1 as SGHRS and CDR2 as YFSETQ. V shed 4 bases, J shed 3 bases, and the junction held 7 bases outside the gene matches. The CDR3 runs 17 residues. The CDR3 coding sequence is TGCGCCAGCAGCAGGGGACTAGCGGGGGGACAAAAAGAGACCCAGTACTTC. It encodes CASSRGLAGGQKETQYF.

This clonotype appeared many times. The chain couples TRBV7-9 to TRBJ1-1; 7 nucleotides agree with TRBD1. The V and J ends lost 5 bases and 3 bases, in that order; junction bases with no gene match: 3. The CDR3 contains 13 residues. Germline V CDR1 and CDR2: SEHNR, FQNEAQ (reference sequence). CDR3 DNA: TGTGCCAGCAGCCTAAGGGGGCACACTGAAGCTTTCTTT. Its translation: CASSLRGHTEAFF.

This clonotype was seen more than once but under ten times. J is TRBJ2-1 and V is TRBV10-3; 13 bases fit TRBD2. Looked up from germline, CDR1 is ENHRY and CDR2 is SYGVKD. CDR3 length: 13 residues. Losses at the gene ends were 7 bases for V and 11 bases for J; bases not matched to a gene: 5. The CDR3 is CAIKGLAGPKQFF. As DNA, the CDR3 is TGTGCCATCAAGGGACTAGCGGGACCCAAGCAGTTCTTC.

The rearrangement links TRBV24-1 to TRBJ2-2; D gene uncertain. The CDR3 is made up of 14 amino acids. Germline CDR1 is KGHDR and CDR2 is SFDVKD. Trimming took 4 bases from V and 5 from J, leaving 10 bases between them. The CDR3 nucleotides read TGTGCCACCAGTGACAGACTGTTAACCGGGGAGCTGTTTTTT. Protein: CATSDRLLTGELFF.

This clonotype was picked up many times. The genes are TRBV3-1 and TRBJ2-4; no clear D. The CDR3 consists of 18 residues. Deletions cut 1 base from V and 0 bases from J, with 16 bases between. Germline values: CDR1 LGHDT, CDR2 YNNKEL (reference sequence). The CDR3 protein is CASSQGSRIPLAKNIQYF. The CDR3 DNA is TGTGCCAGCAGCCAAGGGAGTAGGATACCCCTAGCCAAAAACATTCAGTACTTC.